This TCR beta chain appears in the sequencing data of a study of blood T cells in healthy people across ages. It was with a sample-barcoded 5' primer and a J-beta primer mix that a second PCR of about 6 to 12 cycles was run. Via MiXCR, TCRdb re-called the 5' RACE reads, giving one row per CDR3 protein. Of about 570,000 distinct CDR3 sequences listed, approximately 25% are singletons. The CDR3 is 18 residues long. J lost 4 bases, V lost 4 bases, and 15 bases had no gene match. Germline-derived CDR1 and CDR2 are KGHSH and LQKENI. This clonotype was seen repeatedly, ten times or more. What it binds is unknown. Findings and caveats of the study: In these data, TCR beta diversity tracked strongly with naive T cell percentage.

The rearrangement links TRBV18 to TRBJ2-2, with 7 bases matching TRBD1. Sample: blood. This TCR was sampled from a woman between 65 and 79 years old in good health. CDR3 sequence: CASSLLTTKGASTGELFF. The CDR3, as DNA: TGTGCCAGCTCACTTTTGACCACTAAGGGGGCGAGCACCGGGGAGCTGTTTTTT.